This T cell receptor (beta chain) was captured by sequencing in a study of OX40 agonist ivuxolimab in advanced cancers. The wider study: Every patient in dose escalation had hepatocellular carcinoma, melanoma, renal cell or head and neck cancer. Study outcomes and limitations: More expanded clones were found, on average, in CD8+ than in CD4+ T cells.

The CDR3 spans 16 residues. V lost 0 bases, J lost 7 bases, and 9 bases stayed unmatched. The germline CDR1 and CDR2 sequences are SGDLS and YYNGEE. Assay: immunoSEQ multiplex PCR; the TCRdb copy retains only in-frame clones and omits some. In the table there are about 17,000 clones, roughly two thirds of which are singletons. As concerns this clone: The target antigen is unknown.

The clonotype was recovered from an adult with an advanced solid tumor such as melanoma, head and neck, liver or kidney cancer. The chain recombines TRBV9 with TRBJ1-4, with 7 nucleotides matching TRBD1. The sequenced sample was CD4+ or CD8+ T cells sorted from blood, obtained in a trial of the OX40 agonist ivuxolimab. This CDR3 reads CASSVATTGKGEKLFF. CDR3 sequence (DNA): TGTGCCAGCAGCGTAGCTACGACAGGGAAGGGTGAAAAACTGTTTTTT.